The TCR beta chain described here comes from a study of regulatory T cells in long-lasting Graves disease. Building of the TCR beta libraries involved iRepertoire HTBI primers and Arm-PCR of CDR3 regions. TCRdb re-called the multiplex PCR reads with MiXCR, one entry per CDR3 protein. There are approximately 380,000 distinct CDR3 sequences in the sample; around 21% occur only once, and around 21% lies in the top ten. To note about this clonotype: At one end the junction does not follow the germline gene, possibly because of a read error.

Time point in this sample: persistent/refractory GD, antithyroid drugs over 5 years with positive TRAb. From PBMCs, RNA was extracted and then used to make the TCR library. This material consisted of peripheral blood mononuclear cells (PBMCs), taken when the disease was refractory, from a patient treated with antithyroid drugs. This clonotype originated in a female donor with Graves disease.

CDR3 DNA sequence: TGCAGCGTTGCCCCTGGACTGTTT. Translating gives CSVAPGLF. The chain has TRBV29-1 and TRBJ1-1, with D unresolved. Germline V gene data show CDR1 as SQVTM and CDR2 as ANQGSEA. This CDR3 has 8 amino acids.